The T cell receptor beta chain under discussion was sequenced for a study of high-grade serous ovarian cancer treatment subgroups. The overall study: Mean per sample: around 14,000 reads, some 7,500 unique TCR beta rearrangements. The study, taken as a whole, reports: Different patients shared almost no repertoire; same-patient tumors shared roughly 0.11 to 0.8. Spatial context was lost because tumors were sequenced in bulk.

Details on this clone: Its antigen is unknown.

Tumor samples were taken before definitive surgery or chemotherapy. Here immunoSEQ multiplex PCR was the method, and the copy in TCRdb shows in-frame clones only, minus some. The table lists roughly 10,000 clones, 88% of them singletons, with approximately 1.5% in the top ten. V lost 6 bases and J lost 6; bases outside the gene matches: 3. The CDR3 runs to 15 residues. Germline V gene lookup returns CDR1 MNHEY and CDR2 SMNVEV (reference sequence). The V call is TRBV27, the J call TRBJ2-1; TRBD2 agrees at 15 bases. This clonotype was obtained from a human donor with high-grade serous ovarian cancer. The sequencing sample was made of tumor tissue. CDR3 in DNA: TGTGCCAGCAGGCCGGGACTAGCGGGAGGCAATGAGCAGTTCTTC. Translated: CASRPGLAGGNEQFF.